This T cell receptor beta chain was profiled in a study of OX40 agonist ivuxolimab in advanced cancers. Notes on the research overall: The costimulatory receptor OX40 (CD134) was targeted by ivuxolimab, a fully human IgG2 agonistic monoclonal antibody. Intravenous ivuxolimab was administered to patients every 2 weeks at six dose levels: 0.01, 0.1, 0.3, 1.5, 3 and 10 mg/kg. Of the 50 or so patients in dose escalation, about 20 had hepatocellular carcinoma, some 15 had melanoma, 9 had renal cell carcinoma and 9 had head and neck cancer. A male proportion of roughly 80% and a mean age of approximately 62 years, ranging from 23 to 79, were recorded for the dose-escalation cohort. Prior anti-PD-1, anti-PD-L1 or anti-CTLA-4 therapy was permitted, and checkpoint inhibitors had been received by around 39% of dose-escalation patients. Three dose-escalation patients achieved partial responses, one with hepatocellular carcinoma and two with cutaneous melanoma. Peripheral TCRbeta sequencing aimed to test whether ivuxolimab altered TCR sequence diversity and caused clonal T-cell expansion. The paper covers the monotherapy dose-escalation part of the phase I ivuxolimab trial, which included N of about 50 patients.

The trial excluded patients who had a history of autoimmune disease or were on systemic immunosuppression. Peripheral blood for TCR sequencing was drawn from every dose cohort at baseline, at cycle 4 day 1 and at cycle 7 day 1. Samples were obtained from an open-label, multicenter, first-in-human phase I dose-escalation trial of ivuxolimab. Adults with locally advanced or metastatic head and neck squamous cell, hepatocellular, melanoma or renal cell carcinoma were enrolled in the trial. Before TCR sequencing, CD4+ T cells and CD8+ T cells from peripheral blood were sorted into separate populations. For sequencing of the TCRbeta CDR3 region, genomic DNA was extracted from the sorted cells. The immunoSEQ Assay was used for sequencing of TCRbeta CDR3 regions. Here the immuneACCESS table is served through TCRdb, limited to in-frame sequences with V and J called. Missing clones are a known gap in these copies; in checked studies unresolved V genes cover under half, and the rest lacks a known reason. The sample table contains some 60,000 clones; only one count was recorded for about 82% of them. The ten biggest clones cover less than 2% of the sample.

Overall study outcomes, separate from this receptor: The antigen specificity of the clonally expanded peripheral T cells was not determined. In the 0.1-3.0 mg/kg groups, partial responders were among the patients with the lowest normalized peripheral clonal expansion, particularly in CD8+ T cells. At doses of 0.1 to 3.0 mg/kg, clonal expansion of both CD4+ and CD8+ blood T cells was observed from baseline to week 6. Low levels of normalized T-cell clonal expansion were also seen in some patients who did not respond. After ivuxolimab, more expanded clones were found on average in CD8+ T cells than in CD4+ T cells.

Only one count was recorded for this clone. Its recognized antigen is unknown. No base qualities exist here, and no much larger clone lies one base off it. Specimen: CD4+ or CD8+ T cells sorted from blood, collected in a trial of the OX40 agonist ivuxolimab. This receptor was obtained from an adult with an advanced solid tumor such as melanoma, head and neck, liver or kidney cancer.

The CDR3 here reads CASENEQFF. The bases are TGTGCCAGCGAGAATGAGCAGTTCTTC. The chain couples TRBV7-2 to TRBJ2-1; no D segment can be confidently identified. V and J lose 8 bases and 7 bases, and a span of 3 bases separates them. For CDR1 and CDR2, the germline V gene lists SGHTA and FQGNSA. From cysteine to phenylalanine, the CDR3 is 9 amino acids long. Just CDR3 DNA is preserved here, 27 bases in frame from base 1.